This T cell receptor (beta chain) was obtained from a study of cytomegalovirus exposure and HLA in healthy donors. Germline values: CDR1 MNHEY, CDR2 SMNVEV (reference sequence). V lost 1 base and J lost 1, with 4 bases in between. The CDR3 is 13 residues long. Study-wide findings and caveats: A few V segments could not be told apart, such as TRBV6-2 and TRBV6-3, and were left out. Analysis was carried out at a later point, and it linked a missense DCLRE1C variant to TCR beta V- and J-gene trimming.

Of note for this clone: The antigen remains unidentified.

Use of 60 Vbeta and 13 Jbeta primers characterized the PCR. Assay used: immunoSEQ multiplex PCR; TCRdb lists only in-frame clones, some missing. The sample has 120,000 or so clones, roughly three quarters seen once. The receptor comes from a man aged 25 to 40 in good health and CMV-seropositive. The chain couples TRBV27 to TRBJ1-1; D ambiguous. Sequencing used PBMCs. CDR3 sequence: CASSLYSNTEAFF. CDR3 DNA: TGTGCCAGCAGTTTATACTCGAACACTGAAGCTTTCTTT.